A selection of T cell receptor beta chains follows, all from one sample in a study of blood T cell repertoires in COVID-19. Sequencing was performed with immunoSEQ multiplex PCR; in TCRdb, only in-frame clones are kept and a portion is missing. The repertoire includes approximately 200,000 clones, about 88% of them detected once, and approximately 2.5% sits in the top ten. Material: PBMCs or T cells enriched from blood (not recorded which). Receptors were obtained from a woman in her thirties or forties with acute COVID-19. Each CDR3 is given with its conserved first and last residue. Fields, in order: J gene, CDR3 length, V gene, CDR3 protein.

j_call: TRBJ2-1
cdr3_length: 14
v_call: TRBV2
cdr3_aa: CASSLTGTGPTQFF

j_call: TRBJ1-6
cdr3_length: 14
v_call: TRBV3-1/TRBV3-2
cdr3_aa: CASSQRASQSRLHF

j_call: TRBJ1-2
cdr3_length: 14
v_call: TRBV3-1/TRBV3-2
cdr3_aa: CASSSTTGSYGYTF

j_call: TRBJ2-5
cdr3_length: 14
v_call: TRBV4-2
cdr3_aa: CASSQERVQETQYF

j_call: TRBJ2-1
cdr3_length: 14
v_call: TRBV19
cdr3_aa: CASNTGLSYNEQFF

j_call: TRBJ2-5
cdr3_length: 15
v_call: TRBV24-1
cdr3_aa: CATSDPQGGEETQYF

j_call: TRBJ2-3
cdr3_length: 21
v_call: TRBV7-3
cdr3_aa: CASSLLGQNRSQGHSTDTQYF

j_call: TRBJ2-5
cdr3_length: 13
v_call: TRBV7-6
cdr3_aa: CASSTREAETQYF

j_call: TRBJ1-5
cdr3_length: 15
v_call: TRBV2
cdr3_aa: CASSAGQGKGQPQHF

j_call: TRBJ1-5
cdr3_length: 17
v_call: TRBV28
cdr3_aa: CASSLRGDRGSNQPQHF

j_call: TRBJ1-1
cdr3_length: 16
v_call: TRBV5-1
cdr3_aa: CASSTRTGLQNTEAFF

j_call: TRBJ1-1
cdr3_length: 17
v_call: TRBV6-2/TRBV6-3
cdr3_aa: CASSYSQRAGWSSEAFF

j_call: TRBJ2-1
cdr3_length: 15
v_call: TRBV4-1
cdr3_aa: CASSQRTSSYNEQFF

j_call: TRBJ2-2
cdr3_length: 17
v_call: TRBV9
cdr3_aa: CASSVNRDRDVIGELFF

j_call: TRBJ2-7
cdr3_length: 12
v_call: TRBV20-1
cdr3_aa: CSASGLPDEQYF

j_call: TRBJ2-5
cdr3_length: 12
v_call: TRBV18
cdr3_aa: CASSPQRETQYF

j_call: TRBJ2-1
cdr3_length: 14
v_call: TRBV12-5
cdr3_aa: CASVPLRGPYEQFF

j_call: TRBJ2-7
cdr3_length: 15
v_call: TRBV19
cdr3_aa: CASSTGLAGGYEQYF